This TCR beta chain originates from a study of blood T cell repertoires in COVID-19. Study overall: Italy, Spain and the United States were the sources of the convalescent and acute COVID-19 samples. The analysed material was cDNA or gDNA that came from T cells, B-cell-depleted T cells, or PBMCs.

The V segment lost 5 bases and the J segment 2 bases; nucleotides outside the gene matches: 8. CDR3 size: 16 residues. Germline CDR1 reads LNHDA; CDR2 reads SQIVND (reference sequence). Original methodology: How many nucleated cells were present was estimated from reference gene primer amplification. TCRdb's copy holds only in-frame clones and misses some; the assay was immunoSEQ multiplex PCR. The V and J calls and clone size were taken over from that table, and D and trimming were inferred from the DNA. The sample shows around 140,000 clones, 85% to 90% of them seen only once. The table lists this clone with a count of one.

Sequenced input: peripheral blood. The V gene is TRBV19, the J gene TRBJ2-7; 11 bases agree with TRBD2. This clonotype was sampled from a man aged 50 or older with active or convalescent COVID-19. The CDR3 loop reads CASSPTGTSGPYEQYF. CDR3 nucleotide sequence: TGTGCCAGTAGTCCGACCGGGACTAGCGGCCCCTACGAGCAGTACTTC.